What follows are 10 T cell receptor beta chains derived from one specimen sequenced in a study of blood T cell repertoires in COVID-19. Sequencing used immunoSEQ multiplex PCR; TCRdb keeps in-frame clones, though not all of them. Here the sample spans tens of thousands of clones, around 82% being singletons. The sample comprised peripheral blood. The source is a human donor in a cohort sampled during active COVID-19.

This rearrangement joins TRBV28 to TRBJ1-5, with D unresolved. The V and J ends lost 7 bases and 2 bases respectively, with 9 bases between them. The length of the CDR3 is 13 residues. CDR1 is MDHEN, CDR2 SYDVKM, per germline. The CDR3 sequence is CASTPGGNQPQHF. The DNA for the CDR3 is TGTGCCAGCACCCCGGGAGGCAATCAGCCCCAGCATTTT. Combining the CDR3 with reference TRBV28 and TRBJ1-5 gives the whole variable domain DVKVTQSSRYLVKRTGEKVFLECVQDMDHENMFWYRQDPGLGLRLIYFSYDVKMKEKGDIPEGYSVSREKKERFSLILESASTNQTSMYLCASTPGGNQPQHFGDGTRLSIL.

J is TRBJ1-2 and V is TRBV6-5; D possibly corresponds to TRBD1 (6 bases). Germline V CDR1 and CDR2: MNHEY, SVGAGI. CDR3 length: 14 residues. Trimming removed 6 bases from V and 5 bases from J, with 16 bases in between. The CDR3 here is CASSPSTGSYGYTF. In DNA, the CDR3 is TGTGCCAGCAGCCCCTCGACAGGATCATATGGCTACACCTTC.

The chain employs TRBV5-4 and TRBJ1-4; D uncertain. CDR1 is SGHNT and CDR2 is YYREEE in the germline V gene (reference sequence). Deletions cut 4 bases from V and 0 bases from J, with 10 bases between. The CDR3 is 15 amino acids. The CDR3 protein is CASSPEVATNEKLFF. In DNA form, the CDR3 reads TGTGCCAGCAGCCCGGAGGTTGCAACTAATGAAAAACTGTTTTTT. The variable domain in full, completed from reference TRBV5-4 and TRBJ1-4, reads ETGVTQSPTHLIKTRGQQVTLRCSSQSGHNTVSWYQQALGQGPQFIFQYYREEENGRGNFPPRFSGLQFPNYSSELNVNALELDDSALYLCASSPEVATNEKLFFGSGTQLSVL.

The chain employs TRBV11-2 and TRBJ2-7; 8 nucleotides align to TRBD2. With 7 bases clipped from V and 5 bases from J, the junction kept 13 bases outside the gene matches. The CDR3 is 15 residues long. The germline V gene has CDR1 SGHAT and CDR2 FQNNGV. CDR3 amino acids: CASTPLPGLGHEQYF. The CDR3, as DNA: TGTGCCAGCACCCCCCTCCCGGGACTAGGCCACGAGCAGTACTTC.

This chain joins TRBV5-6 and TRBJ2-3; TRBD2 might be the D (6 bases). V gave up 3 bases and J gave up 1 base, with 12 bases separating them. Germline V gives CDR1 SGHDT, CDR2 YYEEEE. The CDR3 runs to 15 residues. The CDR3 protein is CASSSRRVRTDTQYF. The DNA of the CDR3 is TGTGCCAGCAGCTCGCGGAGGGTCCGCACAGATACGCAGTATTTT.

The chain employs TRBV28 and TRBJ1-4, with 8 bases matching TRBD1. Germline CDR1 MDHEN, CDR2 SYDVKM. This CDR3 has 15 residues. With V trimmed by 3 bases and J by 7 bases, 7 bases remained unmatched. This CDR3 is CASSLWQGASEKLFF. DNA for the CDR3: TGTGCCAGCAGTTTGTGGCAGGGGGCAAGTGAAAAACTGTTTTTT.

V gene TRBV2 combines with J gene TRBJ1-1; weak D call: TRBD1 (6 bases). The CDR3 contains 15 residues. The germline CDR1 and CDR2 sequences are SNHLY and FYNNEI. V was clipped by 5 bases and J by 0 bases, with 13 bases between them. The CDR3: CASSKQGWVNTEAFF. The CDR3 DNA sequence: TGTGCCAGCAGTAAACAGGGTTGGGTGAACACTGAAGCTTTCTTT.

The rearrangement uses TRBV20-1 and TRBJ2-3; 8 bases fit TRBD2. V lost 3 bases to trimming and J lost 0 bases; unmatched junction nucleotides: 20. Germline lookup yields CDR1 DFQATT and CDR2 SNEGSKA (reference sequence). The CDR3 contains 20 residues. CDR3 protein: CSASGNQRGSPKISTDTQYF. In DNA, the CDR3 is TGCAGTGCTAGTGGGAACCAGCGGGGGTCACCGAAGATTAGCACAGATACGCAGTATTTT.

The rearrangement uses TRBV5-1 and TRBJ1-4; TRBD1 agrees at 7 bases. CDR1 is SGHRS and CDR2 is YFSETQ in the germline V gene. This CDR3 is built from 16 residues. V dropped 3 bases and J dropped 4; count of bases not matched to a gene: 9. The CDR3 DNA is TGCGCCAGCAGCTGGGGCTCAGGGACAGATAATGAAAAACTGTTTTTT. The encoded protein is CASSWGSGTDNEKLFF. The full variable domain, with the rest looked up from reference TRBV5-1 and TRBJ1-4, is KAGVTQTPRYLIKTRGQQVTLSCSPISGHRSVSWYQQTPGQGLQFLFEYFSETQRNKGNFPGRFSGRQFSNSRSEMNVSTLELGDSALYLCASSWGSGTDNEKLFFGSGTQLSVL.

V usage is TRBV7-8 and J usage is TRBJ2-3; 10 bases line up with TRBD1. The CDR3 covers 16 residues. With V trimmed by 1 base and J by 6 bases, 7 bases remained unmatched. Looked up from germline, CDR1 is SGHVS and CDR2 is FQNEAQ. The CDR3 sequence is CASSLELGQGFDTQYF. The CDR3 region has the DNA TGTGCCAGCAGCTTAGAGTTGGGACAGGGGTTTGATACGCAGTATTTT.